A single T cell receptor beta chain is shown here with its context. Its antigen remains unknown. These data originate in a study of cytomegalovirus exposure and HLA in healthy donors. The CDR3 is 16 amino acids. CDR1 MNHEY and CDR2 SMNVEV come from the germline V gene (reference sequence). V lost 5 bases to trimming and J lost 0 bases, with 16 bases between them. Study-wide points: In a later analysis, parvovirus B19, influenza, CMV and Epstein-Barr virus appeared linked to several top co-occurrence clusters.

The primer mix had 60 Vbeta and 13 Jbeta primers. Assay used: immunoSEQ multiplex PCR; TCRdb lists only in-frame clones, some missing. The sample lists approximately 100,000 clones; 75% to 85% were seen once. The chain has TRBV27 and TRBJ1-1; perhaps TRBD1 as D (5 bases). This receptor was taken from a woman younger than 30 in good health and CMV-seronegative. The sample taken for sequencing was PBMCs. Here the CDR3 reads CASSIGGGLMNTEAFF. Here the CDR3 DNA reads TGTGCCAGCAGTATAGGCGGGGGGTTAATGAACACTGAAGCTTTCTTT.